This record concerns one TCR beta chain sequence. No antigen is known for it. These data are taken from a study of a mutant IDH1 vaccine in newly diagnosed glioma. Study-level background: Visit V12 was at week 35; visit V13 was at week 47.

TCRdb keeps only in-frame clones here, not all; method: immunoSEQ multiplex PCR. The top ten clones hold approximately 6.8% of a sample with around 44,000 clones, roughly 84% of them seen once. The sample's time point: week 35, safety follow-up. Vaccination comprised doses that each held 300 ug of mutant IDH1 20-mer peptide, plus topical imiquimod. Germline-derived CDR1 and CDR2 are MGHDK and SYGVNS. This CDR3 comprises 14 residues. V lost 3 bases to trimming and J lost 4 bases, with 9 bases between them. The sequences come from PBMCs, collected from a glioma patient whose treatment included an IDH1 peptide vaccine. The TCR sequence derives from a man aged 40-49 years with glioma. V gene TRBV25-1 combines with J gene TRBJ2-2; D possibly matches TRBD1 or TRBD2 (5 bases each). This CDR3 is CASSERGGTGELFF. Written as DNA, the CDR3 is TGTGCCAGCAGTGAGAGGGGTGGCACCGGGGAGCTGTTTTTT.